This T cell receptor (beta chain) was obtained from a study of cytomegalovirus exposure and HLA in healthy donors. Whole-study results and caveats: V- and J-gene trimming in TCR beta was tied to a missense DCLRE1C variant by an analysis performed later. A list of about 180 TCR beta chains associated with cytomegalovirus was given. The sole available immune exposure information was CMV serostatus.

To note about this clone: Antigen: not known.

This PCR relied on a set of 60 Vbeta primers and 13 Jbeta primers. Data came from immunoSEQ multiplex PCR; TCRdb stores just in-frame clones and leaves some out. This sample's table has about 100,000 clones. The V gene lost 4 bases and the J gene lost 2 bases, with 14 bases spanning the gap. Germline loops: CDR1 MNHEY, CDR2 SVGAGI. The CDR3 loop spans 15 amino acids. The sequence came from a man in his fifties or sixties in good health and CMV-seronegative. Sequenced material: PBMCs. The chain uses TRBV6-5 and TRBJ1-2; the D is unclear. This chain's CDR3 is CASSSPRSENYGYTF. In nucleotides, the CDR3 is TGTGCCAGCAGTTCCCCCCGGTCTGAGAACTATGGCTACACCTTC.